The 9 T cell receptor beta chains below come from one sample, sequenced in a study of shared clonotypes between healthy human individuals. The protocol was immunoSEQ multiplex PCR, while the TCRdb copy is restricted to in-frame clones and leaves out a portion. The table has some 480,000 clones, roughly 85% seen once. Sequencing input: PBMCs. These receptors were obtained from a woman between 35 and 50 years old in good health. Some clones in this sample may be carry-over from other donors' samples.

V usage is TRBV11-2 and J usage is TRBJ2-5, with a tentative D call TRBD1 (6 bases). This CDR3 has 14 amino acids. CDR1 is SGHAT, CDR2 FQNNGV, per germline. Trimming removed 1 base at V and 5 bases at J, with 11 bases between. This CDR3 reads CASSLVARGETQYF. The CDR3 DNA sequence: TGTGCCAGCAGCTTAGTAGCAAGGGGGGAGACCCAGTACTTC. The complete variable domain, with remaining parts taken from reference TRBV11-2 and TRBJ2-5, reads EAGVAQSPRYKIIEKRQSVAFWCNPISGHATLYWYQQILGQGPKLLIQFQNNGVVDDSQLPKDRFSAERLKGVDSTLKIQPAKLEDSAVYLCASSLVARGETQYFGPGTRLLVL.

The genes are TRBV11-2 and TRBJ1-3; no reliable D call. The ends were cut back, 2 bases at V and 3 bases at J, with 8 bases in the middle. Germline CDR1 is SGHAT and CDR2 is FQNNGV. The CDR3 is 14 residues long. CDR3 residues: CASSLNSGGNTIYF. CDR3 DNA sequence: TGTGCCAGCAGCTTAAATTCGGGTGGAAACACCATATATTTT.

The rearrangement uses TRBV7-3 and TRBJ2-6, with D unresolved. The V end was cut by 6 bases, the J end by 4 bases, with 10 bases between. The CDR3 runs to 14 residues. CDR1 and CDR2 from the germline V gene are SGHTA and FQGTGA. CDR3 residues: CASSPMAGANVLTF. The CDR3 nucleotides read TGTGCCAGCAGTCCGATGGCCGGGGCCAACGTCCTGACTTTC.

This clone was observed a handful of times. This chain joins TRBV28 and TRBJ2-3; weak D call: TRBD2 (6 bases). From germline, CDR1 is MDHEN and CDR2 SYDVKM. The CDR3 totals 15 residues. With 3 bases removed from V and 0 bases from J, the gap between germline ends came to 10 bases. The DNA for the CDR3 is TGTGCCAGCAGTTTCGATGGGACTAGCACAGATACGCAGTATTTT. It specifies CASSFDGTSTDTQYF.

The gene calls are TRBV15 and TRBJ2-7; 7 bases are a match to TRBD1. Trimming at V came to 5 bases and at J to 3 bases, leaving 4 bases not matched to a gene. The germline V gene encodes CDR1 LNHNV and CDR2 YYDKDF (reference sequence). The CDR3 sequence is 13 residues long. The CDR3, as DNA: TGTGCCACCAGCCGAGGGGGCGTCTACGAGCAGTACTTC. This translates into CATSRGGVYEQYF.

V and J are TRBV27 and TRBJ1-4; 9 bases agree with TRBD1. This CDR3 contains 15 residues. Germline V gene data show CDR1 as MNHEY and CDR2 as SMNVEV (reference sequence). The trim removed 3 bases at V and 8 bases at J, leaving 7 bases unmatched. CDR3 sequence (DNA): TGTGCCAGCAGTTTCGGCGACAGGGGGAACGAAAAACTGTTTTTT. This gives the protein CASSFGDRGNEKLFF.

The V gene is TRBV2, the J gene TRBJ1-1, with TRBD1 matching over 7 bases. Unmatched junction bases numbered 8, after V lost 10 bases and J lost 0 bases. The CDR3 is made up of 14 amino acids. CDR1 and CDR2 from the germline V gene are SNHLY and FYNNEI. The CDR3 sequence is CATKPGQLNTEAFF. Written as DNA, the CDR3 is TGTGCCACCAAACCGGGACAGTTGAACACTGAAGCTTTCTTT.

The CDR3 loop is CASSPRTGGNEQFF. CDR3 coding DNA: TGTGCCAGCAGCCCCCGGACAGGGGGGAATGAGCAGTTCTTC. The genes are TRBV5-4 and TRBJ2-1, with 10 bases that match TRBD1. The V gene end was trimmed by 4 bases and the J gene end by 7 bases; junction bases not matched to a gene: 5. Per germline, CDR1 SGHNT and CDR2 YYREEE (reference sequence). CDR3 length equals 14 residues.

Remarks on this clone: This may arise from a read error, as a much more abundant clone is one base away. Other DNA sequences of this sample code for an identical CDR3. This rearrangement joins TRBV27 to TRBJ2-2; 7 nucleotides agree with TRBD2. Germline V CDR1 and CDR2: MNHEY, SMNVEV (reference sequence). This CDR3 is 15 amino acids long. J gave up 3 bases and V 5 bases, and 6 bases lay outside the gene matches. CDR3 coding DNA: TGTGCCAGCAGTCTACACCTAGCGGACACCGGGGAGCTGTTTTTT. Residues: CASSLHLADTGELFF.